This TCR beta chain originates from a study of blood T cell repertoires in COVID-19. In the study overall: PBMCs, B-cell-depleted T cells, or T cells were the source of the cDNA or gDNA that made up the material.

Residents of 24 US areas, aged about 18 to 95 years, made up the participants. Participants had their cohort set by participant-reported clinical history. Methods used by the authors: Reference gene primers were amplified, and this amplification served to estimate nucleated cell counts. Measured with immunoSEQ multiplex PCR; TCRdb has only the in-frame clones, and not every one. The V and J calls and clone size were taken over from that table, and D and trimming were inferred from the DNA. Here the sample spans under 200,000 clones, roughly 80% being singletons. V was trimmed by 8 bases and J by 7 bases, leaving 17 bases between them. The length of the CDR3 is 13 residues.

The sequence was obtained from a woman aged 55 to 70 with acute COVID-19. V and J are TRBV12-3 or TRBV12-4 and TRBJ1-2; tentatively, D is TRBD1 (5 bases). Sequencing used PBMCs or T cells enriched from blood (not recorded which). CDR3 DNA: TGTGCCAGCTCCCCGGGACTCCCCATTGGCTACACCTTC. It encodes CASSPGLPIGYTF.